This is a list of T cell receptor beta chains from one sample in a study of post-analysis software for immune sequencing data. MiXCR, run by TCRdb on the PCR reads, gives a single entry per CDR3 protein. Of approximately 730,000 distinct CDR3 sequences in the sample, around 27% were seen once. The sequenced material came from blood. Receptors originate from a girl under 18 with multiple sclerosis. Both conserved end residues are part of each CDR3. D genes are given only for firm matches. Part of the rows lack a size; the others show once, few, many or a class for expanded clones.

>TRBD1|TRBV19|TRBJ2-7|NA
CASSIPKGQFHEQYF
TGTGCCAGTAGTATCCCGAAGGGACAGTTTCACGAGCAGTACTTC
>TRBD2|TRBV7-9|TRBJ2-1|few
CASSLGRAGGTSHYNEQFF
TGTGCCAGCAGCTTAGGGCGAGCGGGGGGGACTTCTCACTACAATGAGCAGTTCTTC
>TRBD1|TRBV29-1|TRBJ1-2|NA
CSVGSTDRGLTF
TGCAGCGTTGGGAGTACGGACAGGGGCCTCACCTTC
>NA|TRBV29-1|TRBJ2-1|NA
CSVECATHEQFF
TGCAGCGTTGAATGCGCAACCCACGAGCAGTTCTTC
>NA|TRBV12-3/TRBV12-4|TRBJ2-5|many
CASSSRATQYF
TGTGCCAGCAGCTCCCGTGCGACCCAGTACTTC
>NA|TRBV7-9|TRBJ2-3|NA
CASSGELTDTQYF
TGTGCCAGCAGCGGGGAACTCACAGATACGCAGTATTTT
>NA|TRBV20-1|TRBJ2-5|few
CSAPRLSGAIQETQYF
TGCAGTGCTCCCCGCTTATCGGGCGCAATACAAGAGACCCAGTACTTC
>NA|TRBV7-8|TRBJ2-7|NA
CASSSYGVSYEQYF
TGTGCCAGCAGCTCCTACGGGGTCTCCTACGAGCAGTACTTC
>NA|TRBV18|TRBJ2-7|few
CASSPPYDPADEQYF
TGTGCCAGCTCACCACCATACGACCCTGCTGACGAGCAGTACTTC
>TRBD1|TRBV19|TRBJ2-3|few
CASSMWTGSTDTQYF
TGTGCCAGTAGTATGTGGACAGGGAGCACAGATACGCAGTATTTT
>TRBD1|TRBV6-5|TRBJ2-1|few
CASSRGQGGNEQFF
TGTGCCAGCAGTCGAGGACAGGGGGGCAATGAGCAGTTCTTC
>NA|TRBV20-1|TRBJ1-2|NA
CSASRTGNYGYTF
TGCAGTGCTAGCCGGACTGGAAACTATGGCTACACCTTC
>NA|TRBV12-3/TRBV12-4|TRBJ1-5|NA
CASSLREQPQHF
TGTGCCAGCAGTCTCAGGGAGCAGCCCCAGCATTTT
>TRBD1|TRBV29-1|TRBJ2-7|few
CSVDPGGEQYF
TGCAGCGTTGATCCAGGGGGTGAGCAGTACTTC
>NA|TRBV29-1|TRBJ2-1|few
CSVVVQGHNNEQFF
TGCAGCGTTGTAGTACAGGGCCACAACAATGAGCAGTTCTTC
>NA|TRBV9|TRBJ2-4|few
CASSDGGPLAKNIQYF
TGTGCCAGCAGCGATGGGGGTCCTCTAGCCAAAAACATTCAGTACTTC
>NA|TRBV2|TRBJ2-1|NA
CASSTGFVQFF
TGTGCCAGCAGTACAGGGTTCGTGCAGTTCTTC
>NA|TRBV7-2|TRBJ2-3|NA
CASSLAGDGTDTQYF
TGTGCCAGCAGCTTAGCGGGAGACGGCACAGATACGCAGTATTTT
>TRBD1|TRBV7-6|TRBJ1-5|NA
CASSLGTGEDQPQHF
TGTGCCAGCAGCCTCGGGACAGGGGAGGACCAGCCCCAGCATTTT
>NA|TRBV6-6|TRBJ1-1|few
CASSYVRGMNTEAFF
TGTGCCAGCAGTTATGTAAGGGGCATGAACACTGAAGCTTTCTTT
>TRBD2|TRBV29-1|TRBJ2-6|NA
CSVDSGRGANVLTF
TGCAGCGTCGATAGCGGGAGAGGGGCCAACGTCCTGACTTTC
>NA|TRBV3-1|TRBJ1-2|few
CASSQGPGYGYTF
TGTGCCAGCAGCCAAGGCCCGGGCTATGGCTACACCTTC
>NA|TRBV7-9|TRBJ2-5|NA
CASSAPPQPGTFQETQYF
TGTGCCAGCAGCGCACCGCCCCAACCGGGAACTTTCCAAGAGACCCAGTACTTC
>TRBD2|TRBV12-3/TRBV12-4|TRBJ2-7|few
CASSLALRASGNPSYEQYF
TGTGCCAGCAGTTTAGCGCTTAGGGCTAGCGGGAACCCATCCTACGAGCAGTACTTC
>NA|TRBV20-1|TRBJ2-7|NA
CSAKPQSYEQYF
TGCAGTGCAAAGCCCCAGTCCTACGAGCAGTACTTC
>NA|TRBV18|TRBJ1-2|NA
CASSPGFDYGYTF
TGTGCCAGCTCACCGGGTTTCGACTATGGCTACACCTTC